This TCR beta chain came from a study of patients and donors after allogeneic stem cell transplantation. A few counts support this clonotype. In germline, CDR1 is MGHDK, CDR2 SYGVNS. This CDR3 has 15 amino acids. Trimming took 4 bases from V and 10 from J; bases not matched to a gene: 10. From the RT-PCR reads, TCRdb called clonotypes with MiXCR, one entry per CDR3 protein. The sample holds about a million distinct CDR3 sequences, about a sixth seen once. The sequenced sample consisted of blood, either unsorted or a sorted T cell fraction (not recorded which). The receptor comes from a human donor who was either an allogeneic HSCT recipient or a stem cell or donor lymphocyte infusion donor (not recorded which). It is not recorded whose cells these are; they may come from a transplant donor. The chain combines TRBV25-1 with TRBJ2-1; 10 bases agree with TRBD2. Here the CDR3 DNA reads TGTGCCAGCAGTGTCGCGGGACTAGCGAGTGGAGAGCAGTTCTTC. Protein product: CASSVAGLASGEQFF.